These T cell receptor beta chains were read from a single sample in a study of blood T cells in healthy people across ages. TCRdb processed the 5' RACE reads anew with MiXCR; each CDR3 protein has one entry. The repertoire holds roughly 1,500,000 distinct CDR3 sequences, with roughly 45% as singletons. Specimen: blood. The receptor set was obtained from a young woman in good health. Both conserved end residues are part of each CDR3. Fields, in order: V gene, J gene, clone size, D gene, CDR3 protein, CDR3 DNA. D genes are given only for firm matches. Size tells how often a clone was seen (once, few, many) or the class of an expanded clone, and some rows leave it out.

TRBV10-3	TRBJ2-7	.	TRBD2	CAISESVGGGAYEQYF	TGTGCCATCAGTGAGTCGGTGGGCGGGGGGGCCTACGAGCAGTACTTC
TRBV6-5	TRBJ1-2	.	.	CASSYSRGSGGYTF	TGTGCCAGCAGTTACTCGCGGGGGAGTGGGGGCTACACCTTC
TRBV4-1	TRBJ2-1	few	TRBD2	CASSQVETSNNEQFF	TGCGCCAGCAGCCAAGTCGAGACTAGCAACAATGAGCAGTTCTTC
TRBV4-2	TRBJ2-1	.	TRBD2	CASNQVSGRENEQFF	TGTGCCAGCAACCAAGTTAGCGGGAGAGAGAATGAGCAGTTCTTC
TRBV7-2	TRBJ2-1	.	.	CASSSGAGNEQFF	TGTGCCAGCAGCTCAGGGGCGGGTAATGAGCAGTTCTTC
TRBV7-2	TRBJ2-6	.	.	CASSPRQSGANVLTF	TGTGCCAGCAGCCCACGACAGTCTGGGGCCAACGTCCTGACTTTC
TRBV11-2	TRBJ2-5	many	TRBD2	CASSRAGGETQYF	TGTGCCAGCAGCAGAGCGGGAGGAGAGACCCAGTACTTC
TRBV7-9	TRBJ2-7	.	.	CASSLGTLPYEQYF	TGTGCCAGCAGCTTAGGAACCCTACCCTACGAGCAGTACTTC
TRBV10-3	TRBJ1-1	.	.	CAIGYRAGEAFF	TGTGCCATCGGATACAGGGCCGGTGAAGCTTTCTTT
TRBV5-1	TRBJ2-1	many	.	CASSLGTSLGEQFF	TGCGCCAGCAGCTTGGGGACTTCACTGGGAGAGCAGTTCTTC
TRBV7-2	TRBJ1-1	.	.	CASSLVGSSATFF	TGTGCCAGCAGCTTAGTCGGCTCCTCGGCAACTTTCTTT
TRBV2	TRBJ1-1	.	.	CASRGQPQMNTEAFF	TGTGCCAGCAGAGGGCAGCCACAGATGAACACTGAAGCTTTCTTT
TRBV4-1	TRBJ1-4	.	.	CASSQVVEKLFF	TGCGCCAGCAGCCAAGTGGTAGAAAAACTGTTTTTT
TRBV7-8	TRBJ2-7	.	.	CASSLMGRADEQYF	TGTGCCAGCAGTTTAATGGGCCGTGCGGACGAGCAGTACTTC
TRBV12-3/TRBV12-4	TRBJ1-5	.	.	CASGLFGTGNQPQHF	TGTGCCAGCGGATTATTTGGGACCGGGAATCAGCCCCAGCATTTT
TRBV12-3/TRBV12-4	TRBJ2-1	.	.	CASSSLRRTRNEQFF	TGTGCCAGCAGTTCGTTAAGACGGACGCGGAATGAGCAGTTCTTC
TRBV19	TRBJ1-3	.	.	CASRSLGTASGNTIYF	TGTGCCAGTAGGTCCCTGGGGACGGCCTCTGGAAACACCATATATTTT
TRBV7-9	TRBJ2-3	.	.	CASSPGTEIDLSTDTQYF	TGTGCCAGCAGCCCCGGGACTGAGATTGATTTGTCCACAGATACGCAGTATTTT
TRBV20-1	TRBJ2-7	.	TRBD2	CSSDRGGSSYEQYF	TGCAGTTCCGACCGGGGGGGGAGCTCCTACGAGCAGTACTTC
TRBV7-9	TRBJ2-7	.	TRBD2	CASSLRELAGGLSYNEQYF	TGTGCCAGCAGCTTAAGGGAACTAGCGGGAGGCCTCTCCTACAATGAGCAGTACTTC
TRBV2	TRBJ2-7	few	.	CASSVSGEQYF	TGTGCCAGCAGTGTATCGGGGGAGCAGTACTTC
TRBV5-1	TRBJ2-1	.	TRBD2	CASSLENGGAREQFF	TGCGCCAGCAGCTTGGAAAACGGGGGGGCGAGGGAGCAGTTCTTC
TRBV20-1	TRBJ2-1	.	TRBD1	CSAPRTQGASYNEQFF	TGCAGTGCTCCACGTACACAGGGGGCCTCCTACAATGAGCAGTTCTTC
TRBV5-1	TRBJ2-1	.	TRBD2	CASSSAGGPRDEQFF	TGCGCCAGCAGTTCCGCGGGGGGGCCCAGGGATGAGCAGTTCTTC
TRBV20-1	TRBJ1-5	few	.	CSARRGGNQPQHF	TGCAGTGCTCGAAGGGGCGGGAATCAGCCCCAGCATTTT
TRBV10-3	TRBJ2-7	few	.	CAISNQGPEGEQYF	TGTGCCATCAGCAACCAGGGGCCGGAGGGTGAGCAGTACTTC
TRBV6-5	TRBJ1-2	.	.	CASSYTPSNYGYTF	TGTGCCAGCAGTTACACCCCTTCTAACTATGGCTACACCTTC
TRBV6-5	TRBJ1-2	once	.	CASGGRGGYTF	TGTGCCAGCGGTGGGAGGGGTGGCTACACCTTC
TRBV4-1	TRBJ1-1	.	.	CASSQEVNTEAFF	TGCGCCAGCAGCCAAGAGGTTAATACTGAAGCTTTCTTT
TRBV7-2	TRBJ2-3	.	TRBD2	CASSLLAGGLISTDTQYF	TGTGCCAGCAGCCTGCTAGCGGGAGGCCTGATTAGCACAGATACGCAGTATTTT
TRBV6-2/TRBV6-3	TRBJ1-2	.	.	CASSRSGTDYGYTF	TGTGCCAGCAGTCGGAGCGGGACGGACTATGGCTACACCTTC
TRBV20-1	TRBJ1-2	few	.	CSARDNTNYGYTF	TGCAGTGCTAGAGATAACACGAACTATGGCTACACCTTC
TRBV20-1	TRBJ1-2	.	.	CSAREPTGGDYGYTF	TGCAGTGCTAGAGAACCAACAGGCGGGGACTATGGCTACACCTTC
TRBV7-9	TRBJ2-5	few	TRBD2	CASSSPPTSGTGEQYF	TGTGCCAGCAGCTCCCCCCCTACTAGCGGGACCGGGGAGCAGTACTTC
TRBV11-1	TRBJ2-5	many	.	CASSLSRTTQETQYF	TGTGCCAGCAGCTTATCCCGGACTACCCAAGAGACCCAGTACTTC
TRBV7-2	TRBJ2-7	.	.	CASSSRLGESNEQYF	TGTGCCAGCAGCTCCCGACTAGGGGAGAGCAATGAGCAGTACTTC
TRBV5-1	TRBJ2-5	.	.	CASSLVRVVEETQYF	TGCGCCAGCAGCTTGGTGAGGGTAGTCGAAGAGACCCAGTACTTC
TRBV27	TRBJ2-7	few	TRBD2	CASRSLAGGSYEQYF	TGTGCCAGCAGGTCACTAGCGGGAGGTTCCTACGAGCAGTACTTC
TRBV7-9	TRBJ2-1	.	.	CASSARDGYNEQFF	TGTGCCAGCAGCGCTAGGGACGGTTACAATGAGCAGTTCTTC
TRBV7-9	TRBJ2-7	few	.	CASSVDPLIYEQYF	TGTGCCAGCAGCGTAGATCCACTTATCTACGAGCAGTACTTC
TRBV7-2	TRBJ2-5	.	TRBD2	CASSLGGGGAKETQYF	TGTGCCAGCAGCTTAGGGGGCGGGGGGGCTAAAGAGACCCAGTACTTC
TRBV3-1	TRBJ2-2	.	TRBD1	CASSMGQGTGELFF	TGTGCCAGCAGCATGGGACAGGGGACCGGGGAGCTGTTTTTT
TRBV3-1	TRBJ2-7	few	.	CASSIHRAGEQYF	TGTGCCAGCAGCATTCACAGGGCCGGTGAGCAGTACTTC
TRBV21-1	TRBJ2-7	few	.	CASSKVAGQAYEQYF	TGTGCCAGCAGCAAAGTTGCGGGACAGGCCTACGAGCAGTACTTC
TRBV10-3	TRBJ2-1	.	TRBD2	CAISSGRASNEQFF	TGTGCCATCAGTAGCGGGAGGGCCAGCAATGAGCAGTTCTTC
TRBV29-1	TRBJ1-2	few	TRBD1	CSVELTGGNYGYTF	TGCAGCGTTGAACTGACAGGGGGAAACTATGGCTACACCTTC
TRBV5-1	TRBJ2-7	.	.	CASQADSFSYEQYF	TGCGCCAGCCAGGCGGACAGCTTCTCCTACGAGCAGTACTTC
TRBV6-5	TRBJ2-1	few	.	CASSYRPTSSVKYNEQFF	TGTGCCAGCAGTTACAGACCAACTAGCTCCGTCAAATACAATGAGCAGTTCTTC
TRBV10-3	TRBJ1-1	.	.	CAISEGVMNTEAFF	TGTGCCATCAGTGAGGGGGTCATGAACACTGAAGCTTTCTTT
TRBV13	TRBJ2-2	.	TRBD2	CASSWLLAGTPGELFF	TGTGCCAGCAGCTGGCTATTAGCGGGAACCCCCGGGGAGCTGTTTTTT
TRBV7-9	TRBJ2-1	few	TRBD2	CASSGEGSSYNEQFF	TGTGCCAGCAGCGGGGAGGGGAGCTCCTACAATGAGCAGTTCTTC
TRBV4-2	TRBJ2-2	.	TRBD1	CASRRTGDIAGELFF	TGTGCCAGCAGGAGGACAGGGGATATTGCCGGGGAGCTGTTTTTT